The subject of this entry is one T cell receptor (beta chain). What it recognizes is unknown. The PCR used 60 Vbeta and 13 Jbeta primers. The method was immunoSEQ multiplex PCR; TCRdb's version includes in-frame clones alone and lacks a portion of them. The table records about 190,000 clones, around 78% of them present only once. This specimen comes from a study of cytomegalovirus exposure and HLA in healthy donors. Study-level results: In a later analysis, most CMV-associated TCR beta chains appeared HLA-restricted. Cytomegalovirus status was reportedly diagnosed by the classifier with high sensitivity and specificity.

V shed 4 bases and J shed 9 bases, with 16 bases lying between them. Germline V lookup: CDR1 SGHDT, CDR2 YYEEEE. The CDR3 is 13 residues long. The donors comprised healthy bone marrow donors. This TCR derives from a woman in her 30s in good health and CMV-seropositive. The source material was PBMCs. The V gene is TRBV5-6, the J gene TRBJ2-5; the D is unclear. The CDR3 region has the DNA TGTGCCAGCAGCGCCCTAGGCCGAGTGGCCCAGTACTTC. Translation gives CASSALGRVAQYF.